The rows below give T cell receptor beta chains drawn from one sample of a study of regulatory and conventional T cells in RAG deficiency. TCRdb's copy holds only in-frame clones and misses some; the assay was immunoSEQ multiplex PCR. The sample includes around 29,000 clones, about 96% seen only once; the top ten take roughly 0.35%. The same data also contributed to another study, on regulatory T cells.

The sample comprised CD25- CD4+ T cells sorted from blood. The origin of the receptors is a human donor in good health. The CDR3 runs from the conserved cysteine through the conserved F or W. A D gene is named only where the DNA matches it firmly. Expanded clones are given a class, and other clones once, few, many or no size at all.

DNA: TGTGCCAGCAGCAACGGAGCGGGAGGGCCCTACGAGCAGTACTTC
CDR3: CASSNGAGGPYEQYF
V: TRBV7-2
size: .
D: TRBD2
J: TRBJ2-7

DNA: TGTGCCAGCAGTGAAGACAGAAGTCAGCCCCAGCATTTT
CDR3: CASSEDRSQPQHF
V: TRBV6-1
size: .
D: .
J: TRBJ1-5

DNA: TGTGCCAGTAGTCTAAACGACAGGGCCTATGGCTACACCTTC
CDR3: CASSLNDRAYGYTF
V: TRBV19
size: .
D: TRBD1
J: TRBJ1-2

DNA: TGCAGCGTCGAGTGGACTAGCGGGCAATACAATGAGCAGTTCTTC
CDR3: CSVEWTSGQYNEQFF
V: TRBV29-1
size: .
D: TRBD2
J: TRBJ2-1

DNA: TGTGCCAGCAGCTCCTTAAGTTCGGGGTATGAGCAGTACTTC
CDR3: CASSSLSSGYEQYF
V: TRBV7-2
size: .
D: .
J: TRBJ2-7

DNA: TGTGCCAGCAGTGAAGGGGGGACTACCCGGCCCCAGCATTTT
CDR3: CASSEGGTTRPQHF
V: TRBV6-1
size: .
D: .
J: TRBJ1-5

DNA: TGTGCCAGCAGTCCACCGGGACACCCATACGAGCAGTACTTC
CDR3: CASSPPGHPYEQYF
V: TRBV27
size: .
D: .
J: TRBJ2-7

DNA: TGCGCCAGCAGTTTGTCGAGGGCGGGTTACAATGAGCAGTTCTTC
CDR3: CASSLSRAGYNEQFF
V: TRBV4-3
size: .
D: .
J: TRBJ2-1

DNA: TGCGCCAGCAGCTTGATACAGGGAGGGCAAGAGACCCAGTACTTC
CDR3: CASSLIQGGQETQYF
V: TRBV5-1
size: once
D: .
J: TRBJ2-5

DNA: TGCGCCAGCAGCCAAGATCAGCGGTATGGCTACACCTTC
CDR3: CASSQDQRYGYTF
V: TRBV4-1
size: .
D: .
J: TRBJ1-2

DNA: TGTGCCAGCAGACGGACTAGCGGGGGTCACAATGAGCAGTTCTTC
CDR3: CASRRTSGGHNEQFF
V: TRBV7-2
size: once
D: TRBD2
J: TRBJ2-1

DNA: TGTGCCACCCACCGGGACAAGCTTACGGAGACCCAGTACTTC
CDR3: CATHRDKLTETQYF
V: TRBV10-3
size: once
D: .
J: TRBJ2-5

DNA: TGTGCCAGCAGCTTAATGGCTAGCGGGGGCCCTGTTGAGACCCAGTACTTC
CDR3: CASSLMASGGPVETQYF
V: TRBV7-6
size: .
D: TRBD2
J: TRBJ2-5

DNA: TGTGCCAGCAGTGAAACAGATAATTCCCCCCTCCACTTT
CDR3: CASSETDNSPLHF
V: TRBV6-1
size: .
D: .
J: TRBJ1-6

DNA: TGTGCCAGCAAAGGGACAGGGATGAACACTGAAGCTTTCTTT
CDR3: CASKGTGMNTEAFF
V: TRBV7-3
size: .
D: TRBD1
J: TRBJ1-1

DNA: TGTGCCAGCAGCTTAGCGACTAGCGGGAATTTATACGAGCAGTACTTC
CDR3: CASSLATSGNLYEQYF
V: TRBV7-2
size: .
D: TRBD2
J: TRBJ2-7

DNA: TGTGCCAGCAGCGTAGTAACTACTGGGGCCAACGTCCTGACTTTC
CDR3: CASSVVTTGANVLTF
V: TRBV9
size: once
D: .
J: TRBJ2-6

DNA: TGTGCCAGCTCACAAGGACAACGCGCGAGCGAGCAGTACTTC
CDR3: CASSQGQRASEQYF
V: TRBV18
size: .
D: .
J: TRBJ2-7

DNA: TGCGCCAGCAGTGAACGTGGGGGCTCCAATGAGCAGTTCTTC
CDR3: CASSERGGSNEQFF
V: TRBV10-2
size: .
D: .
J: TRBJ2-1

DNA: TGTGCCTGGAGTGTGGAGATACTCGGGGGACACAATGAGCAGTTCTTC
CDR3: CAWSVEILGGHNEQFF
V: TRBV30
size: .
D: .
J: TRBJ2-1

DNA: TGTGCCAGCAGCTCGGGGGGGCGGGAAGATCAGCCCCAGCATTTT
CDR3: CASSSGGREDQPQHF
V: TRBV5-4
size: .
D: .
J: TRBJ1-5

DNA: TGCGCCAGCAGCAAGACAGAGAAGCAGTTCTTC
CDR3: CASSKTEKQFF
V: TRBV5-1
size: .
D: .
J: TRBJ2-1

DNA: TGCAGCGTTGAGACTAGCGGGAGTGGGACCCAGTACTTC
CDR3: CSVETSGSGTQYF
V: TRBV29-1
size: .
D: TRBD2
J: TRBJ2-5

DNA: TGTGCCACCCTGGAGCGGGAAGGCGAAAAACTGTTTTTT
CDR3: CATLEREGEKLFF
V: TRBV2
size: .
D: .
J: TRBJ1-4

DNA: TGTGCCAGTAGTCCCCTCGATAGATCTATTGGCTACACCTTC
CDR3: CASSPLDRSIGYTF
V: TRBV19
size: .
D: .
J: TRBJ1-2

DNA: TGTGCCAGCAGAAGGGAGGGAGTAGATACGCAGTATTTT
CDR3: CASRREGVDTQYF
V: TRBV6-1
size: .
D: TRBD2
J: TRBJ2-3

DNA: TGTGCCAGCAGCTCAGGGACAGGGTGGGGGGGCTCCTACGAGCAGTACTTC
CDR3: CASSSGTGWGGSYEQYF
V: TRBV7-9
size: .
D: TRBD1
J: TRBJ2-7

DNA: TGTGCCTGGAGTGTAAGCAGGGCCTACGAGCAGTACTTC
CDR3: CAWSVSRAYEQYF
V: TRBV30
size: .
D: .
J: TRBJ2-7

DNA: TGTGCCTGGAGTGTACGCGGGGGTGACGCTAATGAAAAACTGTTTTTT
CDR3: CAWSVRGGDANEKLFF
V: TRBV30
size: .
D: .
J: TRBJ1-4

DNA: TGCGCCAGCAGCCAAGGGGGCGGGGGTTACAATGAGCAGTTCTTC
CDR3: CASSQGGGGYNEQFF
V: TRBV4-1
size: .
D: TRBD2
J: TRBJ2-1

DNA: TGTGCCAGCTCAGTTACCCGGGACAGGGGCCACGAGCAGTACTTC
CDR3: CASSVTRDRGHEQYF
V: TRBV18
size: .
D: TRBD1
J: TRBJ2-7

DNA: TGTGCCAGCCAAACAGGGCTTTACTCTGGAAACACCATATATTTT
CDR3: CASQTGLYSGNTIYF
V: TRBV6-6
size: few
D: .
J: TRBJ1-3

DNA: TGCGCCAGCAGCTTGGTCGTATCGGGGTTGTCGGAGACCCAGTACTTC
CDR3: CASSLVVSGLSETQYF
V: TRBV5-1
size: .
D: .
J: TRBJ2-5

DNA: TGTGCCAGCAGCTTAGCGGAAGGGGTGGGGAATCAGCCCCAGCATTTT
CDR3: CASSLAEGVGNQPQHF
V: TRBV7-9
size: .
D: .
J: TRBJ1-5

DNA: TGTGCCAGCAGCCGCTCCTCGGGTTACACTGAAGCTTTCTTT
CDR3: CASSRSSGYTEAFF
V: TRBV7-9
size: .
D: .
J: TRBJ1-1

DNA: TGTGCCAGCAGCTCCCAGGTCGGCCAGAGCTACAATGAGCAGTTCTTC
CDR3: CASSSQVGQSYNEQFF
V: TRBV11-1
size: .
D: .
J: TRBJ2-1

DNA: TGTGCCAGCAGCGTAGTACCGGGTAGCTATGGCTACACCTTC
CDR3: CASSVVPGSYGYTF
V: TRBV9
size: .
D: .
J: TRBJ1-2

DNA: TGTGCCAGCAGTTCTTCCCCCCTAGCGGGGATAGAATACGAGCAGTACTTC
CDR3: CASSSSPLAGIEYEQYF
V: TRBV14
size: .
D: TRBD2
J: TRBJ2-7

DNA: TGTGCCAGCAGCTTCAGTAGGCCTAGCGTTTACGAGCAGTACTTC
CDR3: CASSFSRPSVYEQYF
V: TRBV11-2
size: .
D: .
J: TRBJ2-7

DNA: TGTGCCGCACCCCGTAGTGAGAACACCGGGGAGCTGTTTTTT
CDR3: CAAPRSENTGELFF
V: TRBV6-1
size: .
D: .
J: TRBJ2-2